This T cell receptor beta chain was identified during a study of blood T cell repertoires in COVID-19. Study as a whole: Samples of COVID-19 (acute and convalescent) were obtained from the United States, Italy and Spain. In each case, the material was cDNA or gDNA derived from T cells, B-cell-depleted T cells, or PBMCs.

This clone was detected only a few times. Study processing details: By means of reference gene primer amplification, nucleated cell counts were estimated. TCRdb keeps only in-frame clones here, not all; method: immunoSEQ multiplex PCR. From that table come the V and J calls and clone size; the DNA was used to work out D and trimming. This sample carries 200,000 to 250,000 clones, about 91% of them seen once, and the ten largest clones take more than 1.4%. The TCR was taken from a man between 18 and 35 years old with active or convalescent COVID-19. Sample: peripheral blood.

The CDR3: CASSPSGRLGNEQFF. The CDR3 bases are TGTGCCAGCTCACCTAGCGGGAGATTAGGGAATGAGCAGTTCTTC. The gene calls are TRBV18 and TRBJ2-1; 9 nucleotides agree with TRBD2. Germline V CDR1 and CDR2: KGHSH, LQKENI. V dropped 3 bases and J dropped 7; count of bases not matched to a gene: 7. This CDR3 is 15 amino acids long.